A single sample gave rise to the 30 T cell receptor beta chains below, sequenced in a study of blood T cell repertoires in COVID-19. Clones were read by immunoSEQ multiplex PCR, and TCRdb kept only the in-frame ones, dropping some. The profile shows fewer than 110,000 clones, about four fifths of them singletons. Source material: peripheral blood. The receptor set was obtained from a man aged 70 or older with acute or convalescent COVID-19.

The chain has TRBV2 and TRBJ1-4; no firm D call. V lost 6 bases and J lost 2, with 7 bases in between. This CDR3 has 13 residues. Per germline, CDR1 SNHLY and CDR2 FYNNEI. The CDR3 DNA reads TGTGCCAGCAGCCAGAGGACTAATGAAAAACTGTTTTTT. It is translated as CASSQRTNEKLFF.

This clone was counted a few times. V and J are TRBV7-3 and TRBJ2-1, with TRBD2 identical over 7 bases. CDR1 SGHTA and CDR2 FQGTGA come from the germline V gene. V trimming: 4 bases; J trimming: 8 bases; junction bases outside the gene matches: 8. This CDR3 comprises 14 residues. The CDR3 sequence is CASSYSGVGDEQFF. CDR3 coding DNA: TGTGCCAGCAGCTACAGCGGGGTGGGGGATGAGCAGTTCTTC.

The V and J genes are TRBV7-2 and TRBJ2-2; D call uncertain. The V end lost 4 bases, the J end lost 13 bases, and 13 bases lay between the germline ends. This CDR3 has 12 residues. Germline CDR1 reads SGHTA; CDR2 reads FQGNSA. The chain's CDR3 is CASSSLRPGLFF. The CDR3 bases are TGTGCCAGCAGCTCTTTGAGACCGGGGCTGTTTTTT.

The chain recombines TRBV6-2 or TRBV6-3 with TRBJ2-7; D is perhaps TRBD1 (6 bases). V was clipped by 4 bases and J by 6 bases, with 19 bases between them. Germline V gene data show CDR1 as MNHEY and CDR2 as SVGEGT. The CDR3 length is 15 residues. The CDR3 nucleotides are TGTGCCAGCAGTTTTACCGGACTCGTAGGGGGCGAGCAGTACTTC. As protein: CASSFTGLVGGEQYF.

The rearrangement joins TRBV12-3 or TRBV12-4 to TRBJ2-7, with a weak D call TRBD2 (5 bases). The CDR3 is 12 amino acids. V dropped 5 bases and J dropped 3 bases, with 8 bases sitting between them. In DNA, the CDR3 is TGTGCCAGCAGTCCGACTAACTACGAGCAGTACTTC. It yields the protein CASSPTNYEQYF.

J is TRBJ1-4 and V is TRBV7-8; a weak D match, TRBD1 (5 bases). This CDR3 comprises 19 residues. The germline CDR1 and CDR2 sequences are SGHVS and FQNEAQ. Trimming pared 5 bases from V and 1 base from J, leaving 23 bases between. Here the CDR3 reads CASSPSLIWGGGTNEKLFF. The CDR3 DNA sequence: TGTGCCAGCAGCCCCTCCCTCATTTGGGGCGGTGGAACTAATGAAAAACTGTTTTTT.

This rearrangement joins TRBV27 to TRBJ2-7, with 7 nucleotides matching TRBD1. Germline assignment: CDR1 MNHEY and CDR2 SMNVEV (reference sequence). Unmatched junction bases numbered 8, after V lost 4 bases and J lost 5 bases. The CDR3 sequence is 14 residues long. CDR3 amino acids: CASSSPGGGDEQYF. CDR3 in DNA: TGTGCCAGCAGTTCCCCAGGGGGTGGTGACGAGCAGTACTTC.

The chain couples TRBV7-6 to TRBJ2-2; D uncertain. CDR3 size: 15 residues. V was cut by 5 bases and J by 1 base, with 11 bases left in between. Germline CDR1 SGHVS, CDR2 FNYEAQ. Written as DNA, the CDR3 is TGTGCCAGCAGCATACAGACCCTGAACACCGGGGAGCTGTTTTTT. This encodes CASSIQTLNTGELFF.

The rearrangement uses TRBV4-3 and TRBJ1-5, with 8 bases aligning to TRBD1. This CDR3 spans 14 amino acids. J was trimmed by 5 bases and V by 3 bases; bases with no gene match: 3. Per the germline V gene, CDR1 is LGHNA and CDR2 is YSLEER. The CDR3 loop is CASSQDRVDQPQHF. The CDR3 region has the DNA TGCGCCAGCAGCCAGGACAGGGTCGATCAGCCCCAGCATTTT.

This chain joins TRBV5-1 and TRBJ2-4; TRBD1 matches 7 bases. V was pared by 0 bases and J by 7 bases, with 4 bases of the junction left unmatched. The germline V gene has CDR1 SGHRS and CDR2 YFSETQ. The CDR3 is made up of 14 amino acids. This chain's CDR3 is CASSLEGATNIQYF. The CDR3 nucleotides read TGCGCCAGCAGCTTGGAGGGGGCGACGAACATTCAGTACTTC.

The chain combines TRBV24-1 with TRBJ1-5, with D possibly matching TRBD1 (5 bases). The CDR3 sequence is 16 residues long. The germline V gene has CDR1 KGHDR and CDR2 SFDVKD. Trimming shortened V by 4 bases and J by 4 bases, and 16 bases separated the two germline ends. CDR3 amino acids: CATSEAGPTVNQPQHF. CDR3 bases: TGTGCCACCAGTGAAGCCGGGCCGACAGTGAATCAGCCCCAGCATTTT.

The genes are TRBV20-1 and TRBJ2-3; TRBD1 is a possible D gene (6 bases). This CDR3 region has 14 residues. CDR1 is DFQATT and CDR2 is SNEGSKA in the germline V gene (reference sequence). V was shortened by 3 bases and J by 2 bases, with 12 bases between the two germline ends. The CDR3 spells CSASAQGHTDTQYF. The CDR3 region has the DNA TGCAGTGCTAGTGCGCAGGGGCACACAGATACGCAGTATTTT.

This clone was seen once. The chain has TRBV19 and TRBJ2-7, with a possible D match to TRBD2 (6 bases). The CDR3 has 15 amino acids. V was pared by 1 base and J by 0 bases, with 10 bases between. Germline CDR1 and CDR2: LNHDA and SQIVND (reference sequence). The CDR3 nucleotides read TGTGCCAGTAGTATAGTTGCGGGAAGCTCCTACGAGCAGTACTTC. Amino acids: CASSIVAGSSYEQYF.

In this sample, this clone turned up once. The chain is built from TRBV19 and TRBJ1-2; 7 nucleotides line up with TRBD1. CDR3 length: 14 residues. Germline V gene lookup returns CDR1 LNHDA and CDR2 SQIVND (reference sequence). Losses at the gene ends were 3 bases for V and 2 bases for J; bases not matched to a gene: 3. The CDR3 DNA is TGTGCCAGTAGTATTGCACAGGGGAACTATGGCTACACCTTC. The encoded protein is CASSIAQGNYGYTF.

This chain uses TRBV6-5 with TRBJ2-1, with TRBD1 matching over 8 bases. V gave up 3 bases and J gave up 6 bases; unmatched junction bases: 4. The CDR3 is 14 residues long. CDR1 is MNHEY, CDR2 SVGAGI, per germline. CDR3 coding DNA: TGTGCCAGCAGTTATCCGGACAGGGTCAATGAGCAGTTCTTC. Protein product: CASSYPDRVNEQFF.

The chain recombines TRBV4-2 with TRBJ1-3, with 9 bases identical to TRBD1. The V gene end was trimmed by 0 bases and the J gene end by 0 bases; junction bases not matched to a gene: 12. CDR3 length: 20 amino acids. The V gene's germline CDR1 is LGHNA and CDR2 YNFKEQ. The DNA of the CDR3 is TGTGCCAGCAGCCAAGAGGTACCGGGACAGGGTGCCTTCTCTGGAAACACCATATATTTT. It is translated as CASSQEVPGQGAFSGNTIYF.

Note on this clone: The junction shows a germline mismatch at one end, possibly a read error. CDR3: CASRGRGLLTRGGAVDTQYF. The CDR3 region has the DNA TGCGCCAGCAGGGGGCGGGGACTACTGACTCGCGGGGGGGCTGTCGATACGCAGTATTTT. The chain uses TRBV2 and TRBJ2-3; tentatively, D is TRBD2 (9 bases). The CDR3 contains 20 residues. Per the germline V gene, CDR1 is SNHLY and CDR2 is FYNNEI. The full variable domain, rest sourced from reference TRBV2 and TRBJ2-3, is EPEVTQTPSHQVTQMGQEVILRCVPISNHLYFYWYRQILGQKVEFLVSFYNNEISEKSEIFDDQFSVERPDGSNFTLKIRSTKLEDSAMYFCASRGRGLLTRGGAVDTQYFGPGTRLTVL.

This chain links TRBV18 with TRBJ1-1; D is unresolved. The CDR3 length is 13 residues. V lost 3 bases, J lost 1 base, and 6 bases lay in between. The germline V gene encodes CDR1 KGHSH and CDR2 LQKENI. CDR3: CASSPQENTEAFF. The CDR3 nucleotides read TGTGCCAGCTCACCGCAGGAGAACACTGAAGCTTTCTTT.

This clone came up a few times. The V call is TRBV11-2, the J call TRBJ1-6; the match to TRBD1 covers 9 bases. V trimming: 5 bases; J trimming: 8 bases; junction bases outside the gene matches: 4. CDR1 and CDR2 from the germline V gene are SGHAT and FQNNGV. CDR3 length: 14 amino acids. The CDR3 coding sequence is TGTGCCAGCAGCCGGACAGGGGTGGATTCACCCCTCCACTTT. Translating gives CASSRTGVDSPLHF.

The CDR3 DNA sequence: TGCGCCAGCAGCTTGGCCACCCAGGGGCAGGGGGGCTACGAGCAGTACTTC. Translated: CASSLATQGQGGYEQYF. The chain carries TRBV5-1 and TRBJ2-7; maybe TRBD1 (7 bases). Trimming removed 0 bases at V and 3 bases at J, with 19 bases between. CDR1 and CDR2 (germline): SGHRS, YFSETQ. The CDR3 contains 17 residues.

The chain carries TRBV27 and TRBJ2-1; D is perhaps TRBD2 (5 bases). The V and J ends lost 6 bases and 9 bases respectively, with 15 bases between them. There are 13 residues in the CDR3. Germline CDR1 and CDR2: MNHEY and SMNVEV (reference sequence). The CDR3 loop is CASRRGSVGEQFF. As DNA, the CDR3 is TGTGCCAGCAGACGGGGTTCCGTCGGTGAGCAGTTCTTC.

This sequence joins TRBV29-1 and TRBJ2-5; 8 bases line up with TRBD2. The V gene end was trimmed by 2 bases and the J gene end by 3 bases; junction bases not matched to a gene: 5. The CDR3 sequence is 14 residues long. The germline gives CDR1 SQVTM, CDR2 ANQGSEA. In DNA, the CDR3 is TGCAGCGTTGAATCCCAGCGGGGGAAAGAGACCCAGTACTTC. As protein: CSVESQRGKETQYF.

The chain links TRBV2 to TRBJ2-1, with 12 bases identical to TRBD2. V was pared by 3 bases and J by 8 bases, with 8 bases of the junction left unmatched. The CDR3 is 16 residues long. Germline assignment: CDR1 SNHLY and CDR2 FYNNEI. Written as DNA, the CDR3 is TGTGCCAGCAGTGACCCTAGCGGGGGGGCCAAGCATGAGCAGTTCTTC. Translated: CASSDPSGGAKHEQFF.

The chain has TRBV18 and TRBJ1-1, with TRBD1 identical over 9 bases. The CDR3 loop spans 13 amino acids. Germline V lookup: CDR1 KGHSH, CDR2 LQKENI. V dropped 3 bases and J dropped 4; count of bases not matched to a gene: 0. This chain's CDR3 is CASSPGQGTEAFF. DNA of the CDR3: TGTGCCAGCTCACCGGGACAGGGCACTGAAGCTTTCTTT.

The V and J genes are TRBV2 and TRBJ1-1; no clear D. The V end was cut by 4 bases, the J end by 1 base, with 10 bases between. CDR3 size: 14 residues. Germline V gives CDR1 SNHLY, CDR2 FYNNEI. The CDR3 bases are TGTGCCAGCAGTGCTTCCAGAGGGAACACTGAAGCTTTCTTT. Translating it yields CASSASRGNTEAFF.

The chain couples TRBV9 to TRBJ2-1, with D perhaps matching TRBD1 (7 bases). The V gene's germline CDR1 is SGDLS and CDR2 YYNGEE. This CDR3 has 15 amino acids. V lost 7 bases and J 8 bases, leaving 22 bases between the germline ends. DNA for the CDR3: TGTGCCAGCTCCAGGGGGGACCAAGGGGTCGATGAGCAGTTCTTC. As protein: CASSRGDQGVDEQFF. The full variable domain, completed using reference TRBV9 and TRBJ2-1, is DSGVTQTPKHLITATGQRVTLRCSPRSGDLSVYWYQQSLDQGLQFLIQYYNGEERAKGNILERFSAQQFPDLHSELNLSSLELGDSALYFCASSRGDQGVDEQFFGPGTRLTVL.

This clone was seen only a few times. The J gene is TRBJ2-1, the V gene TRBV24-1; 7 nucleotides align to TRBD2. Germline values: CDR1 KGHDR, CDR2 SFDVKD. The CDR3 extends over 14 amino acids. After removal of 3 bases from V and 6 bases from J, the junction contained 4 bases not matched to a gene. The CDR3 DNA follows: TGTGCCACCAGTGATCCGGGACTACCCAATGAGCAGTTCTTC. It codes for CATSDPGLPNEQFF.

The genes are TRBV13 and TRBJ1-4; 8 nucleotides align to TRBD1. Trimming removed 5 bases from V and 2 bases from J; junction bases left unmatched: 10. Germline CDR1 and CDR2: PRHDT and FYEKMQ (reference sequence). The CDR3 loop spans 17 amino acids. In DNA form, the CDR3 reads TGTGCCAGCAGCCTAAGACAGGGGACGGGCACTAATGAAAAACTGTTTTTT. It codes for CASSLRQGTGTNEKLFF.

This clone was seen at least ten times. The V gene is TRBV4-1, the J gene TRBJ1-6; tentatively, D is TRBD1 (5 bases). Trimming shortened V by 0 bases and J by 7 bases, and 13 bases separated the two germline ends. Germline loops: CDR1 MGHRA, CDR2 YSYEKL. The CDR3 is made up of 16 amino acids. This chain's CDR3 is CASSQDRDWTNSPLHF. The CDR3 nucleotides read TGCGCCAGCAGCCAAGACCGGGACTGGACAAATTCACCCCTCCACTTT.

V is TRBV7-3 and J is TRBJ2-7; weak D call: TRBD1 (6 bases). The CDR3 runs to 13 residues. V was clipped by 5 bases and J by 6 bases, with 14 bases between them. Per germline, CDR1 SGHTA and CDR2 FQGTGA. The CDR3 here is CASSPQGRGEQYF. The CDR3 coding sequence is TGTGCCAGCAGCCCACAGGGTAGAGGCGAGCAGTACTTC.